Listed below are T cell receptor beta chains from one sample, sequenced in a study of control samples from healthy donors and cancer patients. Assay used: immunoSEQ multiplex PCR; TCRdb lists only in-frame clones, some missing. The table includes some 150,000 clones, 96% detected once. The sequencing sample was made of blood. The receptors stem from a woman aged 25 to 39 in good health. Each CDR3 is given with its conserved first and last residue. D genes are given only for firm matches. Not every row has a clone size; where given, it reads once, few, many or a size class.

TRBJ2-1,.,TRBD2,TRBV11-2,TGTGCCAGCAGCTTAGTTCCTAGCGGGAATCGGGTTGAGCAGTTCTTC,CASSLVPSGNRVEQFF
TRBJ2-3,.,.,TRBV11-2,TGTGCCAGCAGCTTAGACCTTACAGATACGCAGTATTTT,CASSLDLTDTQYF
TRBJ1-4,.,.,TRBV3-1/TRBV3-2,TGTGCCAGCAGCCCCGGTCGTGCAACTAATGAAAAACTGTTTTTT,CASSPGRATNEKLFF
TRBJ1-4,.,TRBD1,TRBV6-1,TGTGCCAGCAGTGATTCTACAGGGGTCGGCAAACTGTTTTTT,CASSDSTGVGKLFF
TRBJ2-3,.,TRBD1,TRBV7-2,TGTGCCAGCAGCTTGGCCGGGACAGGGACAGATACGCAGTATTTT,CASSLAGTGTDTQYF
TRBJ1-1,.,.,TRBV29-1,TGCAGCATGACAGTAAACACTGAAGCTTTCTTT,CSMTVNTEAFF
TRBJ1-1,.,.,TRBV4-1,TGCGCCAGCAGCCCGTTCGGAATGGGGGCGTACACTGAAGCTTTCTTT,CASSPFGMGAYTEAFF
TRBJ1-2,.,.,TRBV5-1,TGCGCCAGCAGCCCGGGACAAAATCATGGCTACACCTTC,CASSPGQNHGYTF
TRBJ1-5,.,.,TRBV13,TGTGCCAGCAGCTTCGGATCTAATCAGCCCCAGCATTTT,CASSFGSNQPQHF
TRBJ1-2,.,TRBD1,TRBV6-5,TGTGCCACCCGGACAGGGCACGGCTACACCTTC,CATRTGHGYTF
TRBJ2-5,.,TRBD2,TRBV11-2,TGTGCCAGCAGCTTAGCTAGCGGGAGGGCCAGAGAGACCCAGTACTTC,CASSLASGRARETQYF
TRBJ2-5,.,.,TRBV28,TGTGCCAGCACTTTCCTAGGTTGGGAGACCCAGTACTTC,CASTFLGWETQYF
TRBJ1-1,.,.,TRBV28,TGTGCCAGCAGTCTTATTCTTTTCCGGTCTGAAGCTTTCTTT,CASSLILFRSEAFF
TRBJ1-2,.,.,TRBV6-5,TGTGCCAGCAGTTACCGGGACAGCTACACCTTC,CASSYRDSYTF
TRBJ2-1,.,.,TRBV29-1,TGCAGCGGAGAGATAGCGGAAAGCTCCTACAATGAGCAGTTCTTC,CSGEIAESSYNEQFF
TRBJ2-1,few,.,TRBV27,TGTGCCAGCAGTTTATCGCGGAGGTCCTACAATGAGCAGTTCTTC,CASSLSRRSYNEQFF
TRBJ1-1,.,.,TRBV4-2,TGTGCCAGCAGCCAAGAGGCCCGGGGCACTGAAGCTTTCTTT,CASSQEARGTEAFF
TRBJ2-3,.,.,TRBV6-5,TGTGCCAGCAGCTTCCCGGGGGCTGGCACAGATACGCAGTATTTT,CASSFPGAGTDTQYF
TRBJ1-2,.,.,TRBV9,TGTGCCAGCAGCGTAAGGGTCGACTATGGCTACACCTTC,CASSVRVDYGYTF
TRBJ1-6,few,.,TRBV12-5,TGTGCTAGTGGTTTCGGCGGCAATTCACCCCTCCACTTT,CASGFGGNSPLHF
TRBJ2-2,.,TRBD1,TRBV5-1,TGCGCCAGCAGCTTAATGGGACAGGACGCCGGGGAGCTGTTTTTT,CASSLMGQDAGELFF
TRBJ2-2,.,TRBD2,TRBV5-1,TGCGCCAGCAGCTTCGGGACTAGCGGTGGAACCGGGGAGCTGTTTTTT,CASSFGTSGGTGELFF
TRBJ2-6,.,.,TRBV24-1,TGTGCCACCAGTGATTGGAAAGGCTTTCCCGGGGCCAACGTCCTGACTTTC,CATSDWKGFPGANVLTF
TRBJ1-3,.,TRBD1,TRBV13,TGTGCCAGCAGCGACAGGGAATTCGGAAACACCATATATTTT,CASSDREFGNTIYF
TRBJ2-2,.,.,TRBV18,TGTGCCAGCTCACCACGAGGGGGGCCGAACACCGGGGAGCTGTTTTTT,CASSPRGGPNTGELFF
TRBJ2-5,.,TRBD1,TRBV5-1,TGCGCCAGCGGACAGGTGGGGGAGACCCAGTACTTC,CASGQVGETQYF
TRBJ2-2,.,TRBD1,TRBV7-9,TGTGCCAGCAGTCACAGGGGGCAGGGCACCGGGGAGCTGTTTTTT,CASSHRGQGTGELFF
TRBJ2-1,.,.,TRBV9,TGTGCCAGCAGCGTAGAGCCAGCGTCCTACAATGAGCAGTTCTTC,CASSVEPASYNEQFF
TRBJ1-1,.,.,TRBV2,TGTGCCAGCAGTGAAGCGGGAACAGGGAACACTGAAGCTTTCTTT,CASSEAGTGNTEAFF
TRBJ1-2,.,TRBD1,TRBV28,TGTGCCAGCAGTTTATCACCTCTGACAGGGCGCGGCTACACCTTC,CASSLSPLTGRGYTF
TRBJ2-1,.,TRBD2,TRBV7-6,TGTGCCAGCAGCTTAGTCACCGGGAGGGGCAATGAGCAGTTCTTC,CASSLVTGRGNEQFF
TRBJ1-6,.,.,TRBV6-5,TGTGCCAGCAGTTACCGCCGGGAGCCCAATTCACCCCTCCACTTT,CASSYRREPNSPLHF
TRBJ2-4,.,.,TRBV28,TGTGCCAGCAAGAAAGCAGGCATCCTAGCCAAAAACATTCAGTACTTC,CASKKAGILAKNIQYF